This TCR beta chain emerged from a study of T cells in Graves' hyperthyroidism and ophthalmopathy. This clonotype was counted at least ten times. Amplified TCR beta CDR3 regions derived from RNA transcripts. HTBI primers were employed in a first-round RT-PCR of the TCR CDR3. TCRdb re-analysed the multiplex PCR reads in MiXCR, keeping a single row per CDR3 protein. The repertoire holds around 350,000 distinct CDR3 sequences, with 15% to 20% as singletons. CDR1 SGHRS and CDR2 YFSETQ come from the germline V gene. V was trimmed by 0 bases and J by 1 base, leaving 10 bases between them. The CDR3 covers 15 residues.

The sample consisted of blood. The rearrangement links TRBV5-1 to TRBJ2-5; the D gene is possibly TRBD1 (6 bases). This receptor was identified in a woman under 30 with Graves' hyperthyroidism. DNA of the CDR3: TGCGCCAGCAGCTTGGCCGGACAGAGCCAAGAGACCCAGTACTTC. Translating it yields CASSLAGQSQETQYF.